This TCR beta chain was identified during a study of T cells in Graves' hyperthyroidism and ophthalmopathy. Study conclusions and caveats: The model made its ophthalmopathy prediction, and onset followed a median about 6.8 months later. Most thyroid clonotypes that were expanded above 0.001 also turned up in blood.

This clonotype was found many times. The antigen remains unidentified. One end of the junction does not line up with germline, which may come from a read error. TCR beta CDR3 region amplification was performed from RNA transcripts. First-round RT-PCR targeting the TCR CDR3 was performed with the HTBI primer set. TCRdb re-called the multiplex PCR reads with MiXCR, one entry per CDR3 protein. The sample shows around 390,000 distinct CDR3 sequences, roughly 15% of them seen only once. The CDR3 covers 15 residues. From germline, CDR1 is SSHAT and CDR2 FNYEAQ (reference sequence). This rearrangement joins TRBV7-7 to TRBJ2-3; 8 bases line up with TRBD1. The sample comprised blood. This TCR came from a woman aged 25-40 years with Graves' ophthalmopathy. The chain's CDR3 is CASSRRDRLGDTQYF. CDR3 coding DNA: TGTGCTAGCAGCCGGCGGGACAGGCTGGGGGATACGCAGTATTTT.